Shown below are 8 T cell receptor beta chains from a single sample sequenced in a study of T cells in Graves' hyperthyroidism and ophthalmopathy. The source material, RNA transcripts, was used to amplify TCR beta CDR3 regions. Researchers ran a first-round RT-PCR on the TCR CDR3 using the HTBI primer set. TCRdb reprocessed the multiplex PCR reads with MiXCR, giving one entry per CDR3 protein. The table includes 95,000 to 110,000 distinct CDR3 sequences, 16% detected once. Input material: blood. Receptors were obtained from a woman between 50 and 59 years old with Graves' hyperthyroidism.

This clonotype was seen repeatedly, ten times or more. V gene TRBV7-8 combines with J gene TRBJ1-2; 7 bases align to TRBD1. The germline CDR1 and CDR2 sequences are SGHVS and FQNEAQ. Trimming at V came to 5 bases and at J to 4 bases, leaving 4 bases not matched to a gene. The CDR3 is 13 amino acids. The chain's CDR3 is CASSPGQLYGYTF. The CDR3 nucleotides are TGTGCCAGCAGCCCGGGACAGCTCTATGGCTACACCTTC. Together with reference TRBV7-8 and TRBJ1-2, the CDR3 gives the full variable domain: GAGVSQSPRYKVAKRGQDVALRCDPISGHVSLFWYQQALGQGPEFLTYFQNEAQLDKSGLPSDRFFAERPEGSVSTLKIQRTQQEDSAVYLCASSPGQLYGYTFGSGTRLTVV.

This clonotype was observed a handful of times. The rearrangement joins TRBV6-2 or TRBV6-3 to TRBJ2-1, with D perhaps TRBD1 (5 bases). V was pared by 2 bases and J by 4 bases, with 9 bases between. CDR1 is MNHEY, CDR2 SVGEGT, per germline. CDR3 length equals 14 residues. CDR3 DNA: TGTGCCAGCAGTTACCCGGACACTTACAATGAGCAGTTCTTC. Protein sequence: CASSYPDTYNEQFF.

In this sample, this clonotype turned up many times. V usage is TRBV2 and J usage is TRBJ1-6; the D gene is possibly TRBD1 (6 bases). The CDR3 sequence is 15 residues long. CDR1 and CDR2 (germline): SNHLY, FYNNEI. V was cut by 6 bases and J by 9 bases, with 18 bases left in between. The CDR3 coding sequence is TGTGCCAGCAGGGGGGGCTGGCAGGGAGGTTCACCCCTCCACTTT. Amino acids: CASRGGWQGGSPLHF.

This clonotype was counted many times. The chain carries TRBV5-1 and TRBJ2-3; the D gene is possibly TRBD1 (7 bases). Germline assignment: CDR1 SGHRS and CDR2 YFSETQ. V lost 3 bases and J lost 5, with 16 bases in between. There are 15 residues in the CDR3. CDR3 in DNA: TGCGCCAGCAGCTCCCGAGGAGGGGGCATAGATACGCAGTATTTT. It is translated as CASSSRGGGIDTQYF.

This clonotype showed up many times. The rearrangement links TRBV14 to TRBJ2-5; 11 bases align to TRBD2. Germline V gene lookup returns CDR1 SGHDN and CDR2 FVKESK. This CDR3 contains 18 residues. V shed 3 bases, J shed 3 bases, and the junction held 12 bases outside the gene matches. For the CDR3, the DNA is TGTGCCAGCAGCCATACCGGGACTAGCGGTATAGTAGAAGAGACCCAGTACTTC. Amino acid sequence: CASSHTGTSGIVEETQYF. The whole variable domain, remainder taken from reference TRBV14 and TRBJ2-5, is EAGVTQFPSHSVIEKGQTVTLRCDPISGHDNLYWYRRVMGKEIKFLLHFVKESKQDESGMPNNRFLAERTGGTYSTLKVQPAELEDSGVYFCASSHTGTSGIVEETQYFGPGTRLLVL.

Ten or more counts support this clonotype. The rearrangement links TRBV5-1 to TRBJ2-5; D tentatively fits TRBD1 or TRBD2 (5 bases each). This CDR3 has 13 residues. The germline CDR1 and CDR2 sequences are SGHRS and YFSETQ. The V gene lost 5 bases and the J gene lost 1 base, with 9 bases spanning the gap. The DNA of the CDR3 is TGCGCCAGCAGGGGGACCCCCCAAGAGACCCAGTACTTC. Translated: CASRGTPQETQYF.

This clonotype was seen many times. This chain links TRBV10-3 with TRBJ2-1; 14 positions match TRBD2. Germline lookup yields CDR1 ENHRY and CDR2 SYGVKD. The CDR3 runs 19 residues. V dropped 6 bases and J dropped 6; count of bases not matched to a gene: 16. The CDR3 bases are TGTGCCATCAGGGCCGGGACTAGCGGGAGTTGGAGGGACAGCAATGAGCAGTTCTTC. Translated, it gives CAIRAGTSGSWRDSNEQFF.

This clonotype came up many times. The J gene is TRBJ1-1, the V gene TRBV12-3 or TRBV12-4, with 8 nucleotides matching TRBD1. There are 15 residues in the CDR3. After removal of 4 bases from V and 1 base from J, the junction contained 5 bases not matched to a gene. The chain's CDR3 is CASSSLDRGNTEAFF. The CDR3 nucleotides read TGTGCCAGCAGTTCACTCGACAGGGGGAACACTGAAGCTTTCTTT.